A selection of T cell receptor beta chains follows, all from one sample in a study of Tregs in tolerant kidney transplant recipients. The assay was immunoSEQ multiplex PCR, and TCRdb's table has in-frame clones only and misses some. The data hold some 69,000 clones, with 84% observed a single time. The sample taken for sequencing was CD4+ T cells from blood. The receptors stem from a human donor in good health. Both conserved end residues are part of each CDR3. Fields, in order: D gene, J gene, clone size, V gene, CDR3 DNA, CDR3 protein. The D gene is left open where the match is weak. Clone size is stated in some rows and not others, as once, few, many or a class when expanded.

>TRBD2|TRBJ2-5|few|TRBV7-2
TGTGCCAGCAGCTTAGGTAGCGGGAGTGGTAAGACCCAGTACTTC
CASSLGSGSGKTQYF
>TRBD1|TRBJ1-2|.|TRBV15
TGTGCCACCAGCAGGACAGGGGAGGGGGGCTACACCTTC
CATSRTGEGGYTF
>.|TRBJ2-1|.|TRBV6-6
TGTGCCAGCACCACCTTGGAGGGTGAGCAGTTCTTC
CASTTLEGEQFF
>.|TRBJ1-2|.|TRBV2
TGTGCCAGCAGTGAGGGGCGAGGCTACACCTTC
CASSEGRGYTF
>.|TRBJ1-2|.|TRBV6-5
TGTGCCAGCACCACCCGGGGAGTTGGCTACACCTTC
CASTTRGVGYTF
>.|TRBJ2-7|once|TRBV30
TGTGCCTGGAGAGCTATATTTTCCGTAGGGCAGTACTTC
CAWRAIFSVGQYF
>.|TRBJ2-1|.|TRBV10-3
TGTGCCATCAAGGGCACCTACTACAATGAGCAGTTCTTC
CAIKGTYYNEQFF
>.|TRBJ1-1|.|TRBV2
TGTGCCAGCAGTGAAGTGGGGAACACTGAAGCTTTCTTT
CASSEVGNTEAFF
>.|TRBJ2-5|once|TRBV6-5
TGTGCCAGCGCAAGAGGAACTCAAGAGACCCAGTACTTC
CASARGTQETQYF
>.|TRBJ1-1|.|TRBV7-6
TGTGCCAGCAGCCATAAAGAAGGGAAGTACACTGAAGCTTTCTTT
CASSHKEGKYTEAFF
>.|TRBJ2-4|.|TRBV2
TGTGCCAGCAGTCTAGTGGAGAACATTCAGTACTTC
CASSLVENIQYF
>.|TRBJ2-1|.|TRBV7-2
TGTGCCAGCAGCTTATTTCACAGTGAGCAGTTCTTC
CASSLFHSEQFF
>TRBD1|TRBJ1-2|.|TRBV29-1
TGCAGCGTTTCTACAGGGGGCAGGTACTATGGCTACACCTTC
CSVSTGGRYYGYTF
>TRBD1|TRBJ2-7|.|TRBV6-1
TGTGCCAGCAGTCGACAGGGAAGGGACTCCTACGAGCAGTACTTC
CASSRQGRDSYEQYF
>TRBD1|TRBJ2-7|.|TRBV5-1
TGCGCCAGCAGCCCGGGTGGGGGGACAGGACTATACGAGCAGTACTTC
CASSPGGGTGLYEQYF
>.|TRBJ2-5|.|TRBV7-2
TGTGCCAGCAGCTTAGACGCGGGCCAAGAGACCCAGTACTTC
CASSLDAGQETQYF
>TRBD2|TRBJ2-1|.|TRBV5-8
TGTGCCAGCAGCCCGACCCGGACTAGCGGGAGGGGGTATGAGCAGTTCTTC
CASSPTRTSGRGYEQFF
>.|TRBJ2-5|.|TRBV9
TGTGCCAGCAGCGTAGGTGGGGGCCAGGGCCAAGAGACCCAGTACTTC
CASSVGGGQGQETQYF
>.|TRBJ1-2|once|TRBV5-6
TGTGCCAGCAGCTCAACTAGCTATGGCTACACCTTC
CASSSTSYGYTF
>.|TRBJ2-5|.|TRBV6-5
TGTGCCAGCACCGGGACATATCAAGAGACCCAGTACTTC
CASTGTYQETQYF
>TRBD1|TRBJ1-2|.|TRBV6-5
TGTGCCAGCAGTTACTCGGGACAGGCAAGCTACGGCTACACCTTC
CASSYSGQASYGYTF
>TRBD1|TRBJ2-7|.|TRBV4-3
TGCGCCAGCAGCCAGGACAGGGGGCCCTACGAGCAGTACTTC
CASSQDRGPYEQYF
>.|TRBJ2-6|.|TRBV21-1
TGTGCCAGCAGCAAAGAGGAAGGGGGCCCTTCTGGGGCCAACGTCCTGACTTTC
CASSKEEGGPSGANVLTF
>TRBD1|TRBJ2-5|.|TRBV19
TGTGCCAGTAGTTTCGGGACAGGGGGCGCGGGGACCCAGTACTTC
CASSFGTGGAGTQYF
>TRBD1|TRBJ1-6|.|TRBV19
TGTGCCACGAGACAGGGTGACTCACCCCTCCACTTT
CATRQGDSPLHF
>TRBD1|TRBJ1-5|.|TRBV7-8
TGTGCCAGCAGCTCACACCGGGACAGGGTCAATCAGCCCCAGCATTTT
CASSSHRDRVNQPQHF
>.|TRBJ1-6|.|TRBV20-1
TGCAGTGTTGGTCATTCACCCCTCCACTTT
CSVGHSPLHF
>.|TRBJ1-2|.|TRBV11-2
TGTGCCAGCAGCTTAAGGGTCCCCTATGGCTACACCTTC
CASSLRVPYGYTF
>TRBD2|TRBJ2-1|.|TRBV7-3
TGTGCCAGCAGGACCGGGACTAGCGGGATCAATGAGCAGTTCTTC
CASRTGTSGINEQFF
>.|TRBJ1-1|.|TRBV7-9
TGTGCCAGCAGCTTAGTGGGGGGTGAAGCTTTCTTT
CASSLVGGEAFF
>.|TRBJ2-7|.|TRBV6-4
TGTGCCAGCAGTGCCTCTGACCGGGACGTTAAGTACTTC
CASSASDRDVKYF
>.|TRBJ2-1|.|TRBV18
TGTGCCAGCTCACCAGGCGGCGTCAACTACAATGAGCAGTTCTTC
CASSPGGVNYNEQFF
>TRBD1|TRBJ1-1|.|TRBV29-1
TGCAGCGTTCTACAGGGGTATGAAGCTTTCTTT
CSVLQGYEAFF
>.|TRBJ1-1|.|TRBV6-5
TGTGCCAGCGGAAAGGGCGACACTGAAGCTTTCTTT
CASGKGDTEAFF
>.|TRBJ1-4|.|TRBV4-1
TGCGCCAGCAGCTGGACCCTCGGACCCCTCATTAATGAAAAACTGTTTTTT
CASSWTLGPLINEKLFF
>TRBD2|TRBJ2-1|once|TRBV5-8
TGTGCCAGCAACGATGGACGGGGGGATGAGCAGTTCTTC
CASNDGRGDEQFF
>.|TRBJ1-1|.|TRBV9
TGTGCCAGCAGCGCCGGGACATATGGCACTGAAGCTTTCTTT
CASSAGTYGTEAFF
>TRBD2|TRBJ2-1|.|TRBV11-1
TGTGCCAGCAGCTTGGTAGCGGGAGTTCATGAGCAGTTCTTC
CASSLVAGVHEQFF
>TRBD1|TRBJ1-1|.|TRBV25-1
TGTGCCAGCAGGGGGACAGGGAGGAACACTGAAGCTTTCTTT
CASRGTGRNTEAFF
>.|TRBJ1-4|.|TRBV11-3
TGTGCCAGCAGCCTAGGCCGGAAGGGTGAAAAACTGTTTTTT
CASSLGRKGEKLFF